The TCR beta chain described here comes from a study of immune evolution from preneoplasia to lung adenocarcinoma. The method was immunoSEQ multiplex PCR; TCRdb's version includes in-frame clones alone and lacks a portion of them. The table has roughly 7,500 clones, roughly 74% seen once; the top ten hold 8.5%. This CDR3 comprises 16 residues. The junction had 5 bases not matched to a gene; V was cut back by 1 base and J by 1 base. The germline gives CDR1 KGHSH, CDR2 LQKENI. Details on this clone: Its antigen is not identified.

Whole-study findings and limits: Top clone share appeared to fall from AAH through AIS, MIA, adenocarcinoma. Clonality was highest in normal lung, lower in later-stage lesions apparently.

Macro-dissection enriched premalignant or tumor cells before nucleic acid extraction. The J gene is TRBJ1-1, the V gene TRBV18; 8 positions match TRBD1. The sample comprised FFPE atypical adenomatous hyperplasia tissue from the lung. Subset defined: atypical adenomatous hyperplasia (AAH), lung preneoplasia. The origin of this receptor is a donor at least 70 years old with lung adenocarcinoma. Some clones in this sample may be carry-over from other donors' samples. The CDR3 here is CASSPLQGAGNTEAFF. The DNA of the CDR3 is TGTGCCAGCTCACCACTCCAGGGGGCCGGGAACACTGAAGCTTTCTTT.